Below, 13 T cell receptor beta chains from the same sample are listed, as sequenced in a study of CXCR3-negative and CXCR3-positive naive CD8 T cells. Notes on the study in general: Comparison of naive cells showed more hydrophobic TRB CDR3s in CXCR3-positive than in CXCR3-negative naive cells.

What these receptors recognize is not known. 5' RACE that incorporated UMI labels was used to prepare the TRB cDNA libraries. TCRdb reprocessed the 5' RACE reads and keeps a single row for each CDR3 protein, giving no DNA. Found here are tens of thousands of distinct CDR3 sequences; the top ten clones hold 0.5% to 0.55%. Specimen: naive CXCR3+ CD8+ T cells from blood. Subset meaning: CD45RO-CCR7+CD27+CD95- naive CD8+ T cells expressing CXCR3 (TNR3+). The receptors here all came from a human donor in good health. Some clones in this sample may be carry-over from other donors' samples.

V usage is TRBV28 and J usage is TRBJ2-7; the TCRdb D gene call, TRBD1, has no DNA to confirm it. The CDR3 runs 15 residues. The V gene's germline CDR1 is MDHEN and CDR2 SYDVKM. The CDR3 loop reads CASRPPGQGIYEQYF.

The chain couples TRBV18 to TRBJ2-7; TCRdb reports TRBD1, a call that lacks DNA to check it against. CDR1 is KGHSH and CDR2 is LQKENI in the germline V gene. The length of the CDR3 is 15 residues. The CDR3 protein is CASSPPIGTGIEQYF.

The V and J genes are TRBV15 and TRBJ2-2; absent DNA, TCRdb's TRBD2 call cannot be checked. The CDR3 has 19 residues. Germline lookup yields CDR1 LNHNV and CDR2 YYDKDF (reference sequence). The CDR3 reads CATSRFRPGTSGGGGELFF.

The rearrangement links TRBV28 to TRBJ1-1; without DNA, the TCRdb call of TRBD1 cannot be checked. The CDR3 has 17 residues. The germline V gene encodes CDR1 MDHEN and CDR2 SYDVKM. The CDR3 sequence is CASSLTRTGNLNTEAFF.

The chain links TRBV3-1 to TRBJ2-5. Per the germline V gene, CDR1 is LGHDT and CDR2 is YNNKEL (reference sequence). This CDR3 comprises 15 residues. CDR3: CASSQGSLTGETQYF.

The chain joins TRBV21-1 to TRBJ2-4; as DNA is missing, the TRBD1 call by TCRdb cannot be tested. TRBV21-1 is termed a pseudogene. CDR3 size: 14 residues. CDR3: CASSKGPSRGIQYF.

CDR3 sequence: CASTQGRRGETQYF. The chain employs TRBV23-1 and TRBJ2-5; the D call from TCRdb, TRBD1, cannot be confirmed without DNA. TRBV23-1 is marked as an open reading frame, function uncertain. This CDR3 comprises 14 residues.

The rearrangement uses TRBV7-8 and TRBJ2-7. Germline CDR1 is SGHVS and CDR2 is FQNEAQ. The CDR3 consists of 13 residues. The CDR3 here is CASTIGSSYEQYF. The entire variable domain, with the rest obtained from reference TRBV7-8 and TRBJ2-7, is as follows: GAGVSQSPRYKVAKRGQDVALRCDPISGHVSLFWYQQALGQGPEFLTYFQNEAQLDKSGLPSDRFFAERPEGSVSTLKIQRTQQEDSAVYLCASTIGSSYEQYFGPGTRLTVT.

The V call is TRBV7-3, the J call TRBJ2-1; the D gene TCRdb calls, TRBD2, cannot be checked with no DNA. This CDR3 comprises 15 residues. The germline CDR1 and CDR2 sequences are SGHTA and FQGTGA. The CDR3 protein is CASSFGLAGYNEQFF.

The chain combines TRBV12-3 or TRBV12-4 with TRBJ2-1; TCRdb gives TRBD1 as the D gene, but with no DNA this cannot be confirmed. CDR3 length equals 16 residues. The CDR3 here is CASSTGTGGAANEQFF.

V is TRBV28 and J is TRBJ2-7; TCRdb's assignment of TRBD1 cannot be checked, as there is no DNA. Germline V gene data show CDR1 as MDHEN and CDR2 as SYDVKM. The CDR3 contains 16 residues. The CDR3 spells CASSRILDRASYEQYF. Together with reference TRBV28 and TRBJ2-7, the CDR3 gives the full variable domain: DVKVTQSSRYLVKRTGEKVFLECVQDMDHENMFWYRQDPGLGLRLIYFSYDVKMKEKGDIPEGYSVSREKKERFSLILESASTNQTSMYLCASSRILDRASYEQYFGPGTRLTVT.

CDR3 amino acids: CASSFHSSRGPATDTQYF. The chain couples TRBV28 to TRBJ2-3; TCRdb selects TRBD2, and the lack of DNA leaves this call unchecked. CDR1 is MDHEN, CDR2 SYDVKM, per germline. The CDR3 runs 18 residues.

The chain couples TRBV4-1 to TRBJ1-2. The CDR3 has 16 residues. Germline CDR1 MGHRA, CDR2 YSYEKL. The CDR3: CASSQESVTASYGYTF.